One and the same sample provided the 10 T cell receptor beta chains below, sequenced in a study of T cells in Graves' hyperthyroidism and ophthalmopathy. The TCR beta CDR3 regions underwent amplification using RNA transcripts as the source. The primer set for the first-round RT-PCR of the TCR CDR3 was HTBI. TCRdb re-derived calls from the multiplex PCR reads in MiXCR, one entry per CDR3 protein. The sample lists hundreds of thousands of distinct CDR3 sequences; around 13% were seen once. Sequencing was carried out using blood. These TCRs come from a woman aged 18-29 years with Graves' hyperthyroidism.

J is TRBJ1-5 and V is TRBV6-1; no clear D gene. The CDR3 consists of 16 residues. Deletions cut 7 bases from V and 4 bases from J, with 20 bases between. Germline CDR1 is MNHNS and CDR2 is SASEGT. For the CDR3, the DNA is TGTGCCAGCACCCAACCGATAGAAGGAGAGAATCAGCCCCAGCATTTT. This sequence encodes CASTQPIEGENQPQHF.

The chain combines TRBV2 with TRBJ2-4; D is ambiguous. V was trimmed by 8 bases and J by 3 bases, leaving 26 bases between them. The CDR3 length is 18 residues. CDR1 and CDR2 (germline): SNHLY, FYNNEI. CDR3 sequence reads: CASLPVGKRFSDKNIQYF. The DNA of the CDR3 is TGTGCCAGCCTCCCGGTAGGCAAAAGGTTCTCGGACAAAAACATTCAGTACTTC. The full variable domain, with the rest looked up from reference TRBV2 and TRBJ2-4, is EPEVTQTPSHQVTQMGQEVILRCVPISNHLYFYWYRQILGQKVEFLVSFYNNEISEKSEIFDDQFSVERPDGSNFTLKIRSTKLEDSAMYFCASLPVGKRFSDKNIQYFGAGTRLSVL.

Many counts were recorded for this clonotype. An end of the junction does not agree with germline; a read error may underlie this. J is TRBJ1-1 and V is TRBV27, with D possibly TRBD1 on 5 matching bases. This CDR3 region has 13 residues. CDR1 and CDR2 (germline): MNHEY, SMNVEV (reference sequence). CDR3 residues: CASSLFRGTEAFF. The CDR3 region has the DNA TGTGCCAGCAGCTTATTTCGGGGGACTGAAGCTTTCTTT.

This clonotype has a single count. The CDR3 is CASSFKQGTYEQYF. CDR3 DNA: TGCGCCAGCAGCTTCAAACAGGGAACCTACGAGCAGTACTTC. This sequence joins TRBV5-1 and TRBJ2-7; possible D gene TRBD1, 6 bases. Trimming cost V 2 bases and J 2 bases, with 11 bases left between them. The CDR3 covers 14 residues. Per germline, CDR1 SGHRS and CDR2 YFSETQ.

At least ten counts were recorded for this clonotype. V usage is TRBV18 and J usage is TRBJ1-1, with D unclear. Trimming took 0 bases from V and 3 from J, leaving 5 bases between them. Germline assignment: CDR1 KGHSH and CDR2 LQKENI. This CDR3 region has 13 residues. DNA for the CDR3: TGTGCCAGCTCACCACCGATTCACACTGAAGCTTTCTTT. This encodes CASSPPIHTEAFF.

The chain carries TRBV7-9 and TRBJ2-1, with TRBD2 matching 10 bases. The CDR3 length is 17 residues. Germline-derived CDR1 and CDR2 are SEHNR and FQNEAQ (reference sequence). V trimming: 5 bases; J trimming: 4 bases; junction bases outside the gene matches: 11. CDR3 sequence reads: CASSTDGLAEVYNEQFF. CDR3 bases: TGTGCCAGCAGCACCGATGGACTAGCGGAGGTATACAATGAGCAGTTCTTC. The complete variable domain, with remaining parts taken from reference TRBV7-9 and TRBJ2-1, reads DTGVSQNPRHKITKRGQNVTFRCDPISEHNRLYWYRQTLGQGPEFLTYFQNEAQLEKSRLLSDRFSAERPKGSFSTLEIQRTEQGDSAMYLCASSTDGLAEVYNEQFFGPGTRLTVL.

The genes are TRBV12-3 or TRBV12-4 and TRBJ2-5; perhaps TRBD2 as D (7 bases). The CDR3 is 17 amino acids. V shed 3 bases and J shed 5 bases, with 22 bases lying between them. The CDR3 loop is CASSFSRGGGVRETQYF. For the CDR3, the DNA is TGTGCCAGCAGTTTCTCTCGAGGGGGAGGGGTCAGGGAGACCCAGTACTTC.

This clonotype was recorded many times. The chain uses TRBV2 and TRBJ1-5, with 8 positions matching TRBD1. Unmatched junction bases numbered 12, after V lost 7 bases and J lost 7 bases. Germline V CDR1 and CDR2: SNHLY, FYNNEI. CDR3 size: 15 residues. The CDR3 DNA reads as TGTGCCAGCAACACCAGAGGACAGGGAGGCCAGCCCCAGCATTTT. This translates into CASNTRGQGGQPQHF. The full variable domain, its missing parts supplied by reference TRBV2 and TRBJ1-5, is EPEVTQTPSHQVTQMGQEVILRCVPISNHLYFYWYRQILGQKVEFLVSFYNNEISEKSEIFDDQFSVERPDGSNFTLKIRSTKLEDSAMYFCASNTRGQGGQPQHFGDGTRLSIL.

This clonotype was counted between two and nine times. The chain joins TRBV2 to TRBJ2-1; D gene ambiguous. Germline V gene sequence: CDR1 SNHLY, CDR2 FYNNEI. The CDR3 is 18 amino acids. The germline V and J ends were trimmed by 0 bases and 0 bases, with 15 bases remaining between them. The CDR3 protein is CASSEALGLGSSYNEQFF. In nucleotides, the CDR3 is TGTGCCAGCAGTGAAGCGTTGGGGTTGGGAAGCTCCTACAATGAGCAGTTCTTC.

This clonotype has ten or more counts. V usage is TRBV30 and J usage is TRBJ1-1, with a tentative D call TRBD1 (5 bases). CDR1 is GTSNPN, CDR2 SVGIG, per germline (reference sequence). V dropped 4 bases and J dropped 7 bases, with 13 bases sitting between them. CDR3 length: 12 residues. CDR3 region: CAWNKGWHEAFF. The DNA of the CDR3 is TGTGCCTGGAATAAGGGGTGGCATGAAGCTTTCTTT. The full variable domain, completed using reference TRBV30 and TRBJ1-1, is SQTIHQWPATLVQPVGSPLSLECTVEGTSNPNLYWYRQAAGRGLQLLFYSVGIGQISSEVPQNLSASRPQDRQFILSSKKLLLSDSGFYLCAWNKGWHEAFFGQGTRLTVV.